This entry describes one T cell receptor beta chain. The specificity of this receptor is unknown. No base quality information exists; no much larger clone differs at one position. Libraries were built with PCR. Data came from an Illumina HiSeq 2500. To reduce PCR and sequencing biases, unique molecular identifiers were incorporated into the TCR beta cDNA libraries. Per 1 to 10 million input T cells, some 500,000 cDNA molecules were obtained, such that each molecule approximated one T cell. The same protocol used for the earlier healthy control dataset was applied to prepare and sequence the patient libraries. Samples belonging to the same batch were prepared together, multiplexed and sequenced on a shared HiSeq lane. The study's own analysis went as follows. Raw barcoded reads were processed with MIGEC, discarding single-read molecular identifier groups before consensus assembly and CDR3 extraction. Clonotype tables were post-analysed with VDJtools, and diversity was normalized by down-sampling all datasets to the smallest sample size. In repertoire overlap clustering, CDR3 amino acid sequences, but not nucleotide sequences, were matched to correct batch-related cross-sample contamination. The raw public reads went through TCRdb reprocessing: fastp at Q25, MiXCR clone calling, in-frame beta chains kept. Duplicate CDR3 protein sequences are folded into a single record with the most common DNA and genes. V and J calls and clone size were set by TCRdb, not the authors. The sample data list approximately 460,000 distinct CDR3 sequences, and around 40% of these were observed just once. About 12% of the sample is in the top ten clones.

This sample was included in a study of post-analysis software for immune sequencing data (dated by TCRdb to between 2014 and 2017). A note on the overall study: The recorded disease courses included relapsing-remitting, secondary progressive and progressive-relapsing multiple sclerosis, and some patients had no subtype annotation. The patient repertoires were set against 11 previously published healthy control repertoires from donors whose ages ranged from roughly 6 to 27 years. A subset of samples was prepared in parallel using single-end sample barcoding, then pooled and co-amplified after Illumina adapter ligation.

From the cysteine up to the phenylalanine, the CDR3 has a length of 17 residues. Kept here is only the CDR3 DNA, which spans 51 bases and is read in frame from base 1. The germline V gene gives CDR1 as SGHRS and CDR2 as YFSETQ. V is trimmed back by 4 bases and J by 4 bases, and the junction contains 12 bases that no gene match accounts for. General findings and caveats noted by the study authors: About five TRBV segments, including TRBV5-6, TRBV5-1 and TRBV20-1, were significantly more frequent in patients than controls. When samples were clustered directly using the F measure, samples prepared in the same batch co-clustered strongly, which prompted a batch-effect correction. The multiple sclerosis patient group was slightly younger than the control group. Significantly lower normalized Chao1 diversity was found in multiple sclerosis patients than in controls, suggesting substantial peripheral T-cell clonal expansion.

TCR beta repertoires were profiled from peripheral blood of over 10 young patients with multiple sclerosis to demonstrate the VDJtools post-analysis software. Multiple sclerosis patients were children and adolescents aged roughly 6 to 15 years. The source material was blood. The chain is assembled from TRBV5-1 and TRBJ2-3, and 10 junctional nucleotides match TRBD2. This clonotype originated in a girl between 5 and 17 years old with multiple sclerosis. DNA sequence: TGCGCCAGCAGCGCAGGGGGAGCTAGCGGGAGTTCAGATACGCAGTATTTT. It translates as CASSAGGASGSSDTQYF.